This T cell receptor (beta chain) stems from a study of cytomegalovirus exposure and HLA in healthy donors. Study-wide findings and caveats: HLA alleles showed associations with about 17,000 TCR beta sequences in a later analysis, at a 0.05 false discovery rate. V- and J-gene trimming in TCR beta was tied to a missense DCLRE1C variant by an analysis performed later. It was only CMV serostatus that was available as immune exposure information. A likely sequencing artifact accounted for one observed cluster of highly shared sequence variants.

V lost 7 bases and J 2 bases, leaving 11 bases between the germline ends. The length of the CDR3 is 13 residues. Germline V CDR1 and CDR2: WSHSY, SAAADI. There are a few counts of this clone. Its antigen is still unknown. The PCR ran on 60 Vbeta and 13 Jbeta primers. Assay used: immunoSEQ multiplex PCR; TCRdb lists only in-frame clones, some missing. In the table there are approximately 150,000 clones, 80% of which are singletons. The gene calls are TRBV10-2 and TRBJ2-5, with a tentative D call TRBD1 (6 bases). This sequence originates from a woman between 45 and 65 years old in good health and CMV-seronegative. Sequenced sample: PBMCs. CDR3 nucleotide sequence: TGCGCCAGCACAAGGACAGAGCAAGAGACCCAGTACTTC. Protein sequence: CASTRTEQETQYF.